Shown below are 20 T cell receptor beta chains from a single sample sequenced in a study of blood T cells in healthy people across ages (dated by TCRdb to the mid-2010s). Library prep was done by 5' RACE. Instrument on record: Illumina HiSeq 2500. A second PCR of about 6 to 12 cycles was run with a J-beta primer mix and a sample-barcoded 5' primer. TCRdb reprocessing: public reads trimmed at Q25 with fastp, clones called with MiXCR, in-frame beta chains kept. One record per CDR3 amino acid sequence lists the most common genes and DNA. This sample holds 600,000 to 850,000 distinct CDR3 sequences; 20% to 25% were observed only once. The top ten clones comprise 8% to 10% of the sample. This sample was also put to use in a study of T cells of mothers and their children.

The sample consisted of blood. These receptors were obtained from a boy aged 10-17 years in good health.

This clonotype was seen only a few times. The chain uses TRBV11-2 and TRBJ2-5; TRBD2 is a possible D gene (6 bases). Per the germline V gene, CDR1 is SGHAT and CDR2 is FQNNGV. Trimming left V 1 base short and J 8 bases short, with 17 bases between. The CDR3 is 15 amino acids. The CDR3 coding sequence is TGTGCCAGCAGCTTAGTGGGGGGTGAGATTCATACCCAGTACTTC. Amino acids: CASSLVGGEIHTQYF.

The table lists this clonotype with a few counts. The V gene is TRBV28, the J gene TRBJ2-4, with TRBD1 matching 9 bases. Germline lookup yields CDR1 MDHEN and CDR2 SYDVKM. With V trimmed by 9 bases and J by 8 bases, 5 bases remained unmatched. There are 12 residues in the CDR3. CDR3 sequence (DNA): TGTGCCAGTTACGACAGGGGGGACATTCAGTACTTC. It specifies CASYDRGDIQYF.

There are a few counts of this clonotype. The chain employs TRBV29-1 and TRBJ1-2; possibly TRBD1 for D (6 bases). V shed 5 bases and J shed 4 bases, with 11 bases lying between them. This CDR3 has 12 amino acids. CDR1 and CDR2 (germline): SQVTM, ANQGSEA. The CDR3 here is CSVRTDAYGYTF. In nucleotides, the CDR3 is TGCAGCGTTCGGACAGATGCCTATGGCTACACCTTC.

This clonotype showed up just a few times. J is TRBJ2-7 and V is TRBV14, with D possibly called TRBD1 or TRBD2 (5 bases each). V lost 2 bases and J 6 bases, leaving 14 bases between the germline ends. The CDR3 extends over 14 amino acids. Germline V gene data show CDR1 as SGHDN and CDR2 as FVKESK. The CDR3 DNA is TGTGCCAGCAGCCAACGGGGCGCCCTCGGCGAGCAGTACTTC. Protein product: CASSQRGALGEQYF.

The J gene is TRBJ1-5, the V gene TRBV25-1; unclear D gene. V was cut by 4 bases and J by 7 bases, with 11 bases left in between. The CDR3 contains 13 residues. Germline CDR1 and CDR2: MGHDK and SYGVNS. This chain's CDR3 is CASSAQGGQPQHF. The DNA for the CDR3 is TGTGCCAGCAGTGCCCAAGGTGGGCAGCCCCAGCATTTT. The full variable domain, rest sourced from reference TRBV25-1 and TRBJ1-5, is EADIYQTPRYLVIGTGKKITLECSQTMGHDKMYWYQQDPGMELHLIHYSYGVNSTEKGDLSSESTVSRIRTEHFPLTLESARPSHTSQYLCASSAQGGQPQHFGDGTRLSIL.

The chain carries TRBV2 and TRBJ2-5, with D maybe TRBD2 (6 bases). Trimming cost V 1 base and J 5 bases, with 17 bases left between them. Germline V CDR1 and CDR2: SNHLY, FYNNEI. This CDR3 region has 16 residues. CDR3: CASSEDQRVADETQYF. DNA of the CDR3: TGTGCCAGCAGTGAAGATCAGAGAGTAGCGGACGAGACCCAGTACTTC.

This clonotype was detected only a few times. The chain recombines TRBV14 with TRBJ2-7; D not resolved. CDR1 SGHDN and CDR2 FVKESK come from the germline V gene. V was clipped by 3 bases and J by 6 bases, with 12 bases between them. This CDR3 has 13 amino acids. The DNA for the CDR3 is TGTGCCAGCAGCCAGGGCCCCGGGCCCGAGCAGTACTTC. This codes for CASSQGPGPEQYF. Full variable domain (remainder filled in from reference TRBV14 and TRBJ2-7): EAGVTQFPSHSVIEKGQTVTLRCDPISGHDNLYWYRRVMGKEIKFLLHFVKESKQDESGMPNNRFLAERTGGTYSTLKVQPAELEDSGVYFCASSQGPGPEQYFGPGTRLTVT.

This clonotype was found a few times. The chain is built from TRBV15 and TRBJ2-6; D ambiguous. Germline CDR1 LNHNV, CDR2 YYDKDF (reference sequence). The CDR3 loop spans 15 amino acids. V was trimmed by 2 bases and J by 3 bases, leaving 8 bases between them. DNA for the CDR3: TGTGCCACCAGCAGATTTCAAGGTGGGGCCAACGTCCTGACTTTC. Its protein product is CATSRFQGGANVLTF.

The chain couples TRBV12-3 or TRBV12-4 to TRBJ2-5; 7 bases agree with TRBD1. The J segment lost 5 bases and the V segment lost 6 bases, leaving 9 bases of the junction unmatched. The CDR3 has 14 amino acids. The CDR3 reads CASRHDRVGETQYF. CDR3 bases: TGTGCCAGCAGACACGACAGGGTGGGGGAGACCCAGTACTTC.

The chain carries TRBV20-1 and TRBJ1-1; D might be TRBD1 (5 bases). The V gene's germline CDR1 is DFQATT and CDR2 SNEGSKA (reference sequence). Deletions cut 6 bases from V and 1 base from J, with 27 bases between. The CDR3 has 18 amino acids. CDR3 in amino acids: CSALGAAAPRASNTEAFF. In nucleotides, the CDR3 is TGCAGTGCACTAGGAGCGGCTGCCCCCAGGGCGTCGAACACTGAAGCTTTCTTT.

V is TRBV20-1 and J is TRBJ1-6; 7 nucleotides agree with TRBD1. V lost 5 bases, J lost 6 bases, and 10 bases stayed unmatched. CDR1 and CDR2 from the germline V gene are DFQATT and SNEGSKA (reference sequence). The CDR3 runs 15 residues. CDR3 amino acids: CSAASRQGANSPLHF. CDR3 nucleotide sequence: TGCAGTGCTGCCTCTAGACAGGGCGCTAATTCACCCCTCCACTTT.

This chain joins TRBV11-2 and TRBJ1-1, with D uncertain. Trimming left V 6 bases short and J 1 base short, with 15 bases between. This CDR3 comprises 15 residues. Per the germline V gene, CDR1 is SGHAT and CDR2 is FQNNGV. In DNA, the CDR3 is TGTGCCAGCAGGAATTATTTAACTTCGAACACTGAAGCTTTCTTT. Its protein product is CASRNYLTSNTEAFF.

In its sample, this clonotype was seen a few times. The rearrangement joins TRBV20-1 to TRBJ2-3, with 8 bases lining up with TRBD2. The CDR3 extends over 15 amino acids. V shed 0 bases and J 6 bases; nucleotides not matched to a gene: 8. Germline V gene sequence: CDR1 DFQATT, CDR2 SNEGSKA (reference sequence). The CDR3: CSARDGAGDPDTQYF. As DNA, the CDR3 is TGCAGTGCTAGAGATGGAGCGGGGGATCCGGATACGCAGTATTTT.

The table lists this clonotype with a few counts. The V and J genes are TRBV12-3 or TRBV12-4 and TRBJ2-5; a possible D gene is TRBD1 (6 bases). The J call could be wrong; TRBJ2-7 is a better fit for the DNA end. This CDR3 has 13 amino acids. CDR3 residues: CASSQQGTDEQYF. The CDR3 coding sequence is TGTGCCAGCAGTCAACAGGGTACTGACGAGCAGTACTTC.

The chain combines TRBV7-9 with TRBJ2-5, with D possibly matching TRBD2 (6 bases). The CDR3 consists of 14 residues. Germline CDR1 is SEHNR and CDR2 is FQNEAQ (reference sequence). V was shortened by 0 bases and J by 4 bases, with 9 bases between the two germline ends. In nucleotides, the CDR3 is TGTGCCAGCAGCTTAGCGGAGGGAGGAGAGACCCAGTACTTC. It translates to CASSLAEGGETQYF.

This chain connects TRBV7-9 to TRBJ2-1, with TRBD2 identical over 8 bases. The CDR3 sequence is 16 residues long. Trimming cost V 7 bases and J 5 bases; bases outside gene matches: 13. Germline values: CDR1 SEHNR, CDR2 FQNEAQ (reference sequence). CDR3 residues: CASITIAGRINNEQFF. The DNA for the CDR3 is TGTGCCAGCATCACTATAGCGGGAAGGATCAACAATGAGCAGTTCTTC. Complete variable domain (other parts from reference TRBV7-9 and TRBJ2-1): DTGVSQNPRHKITKRGQNVTFRCDPISEHNRLYWYRQTLGQGPEFLTYFQNEAQLEKSRLLSDRFSAERPKGSFSTLEIQRTEQGDSAMYLCASITIAGRINNEQFFGPGTRLTVL.

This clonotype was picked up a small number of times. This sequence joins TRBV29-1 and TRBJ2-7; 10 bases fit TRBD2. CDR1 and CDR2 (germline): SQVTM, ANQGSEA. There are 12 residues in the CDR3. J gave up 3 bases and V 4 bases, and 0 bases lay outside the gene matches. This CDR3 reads CSVASGSYEQYF. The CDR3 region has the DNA TGCAGCGTTGCTAGCGGGAGCTACGAGCAGTACTTC.

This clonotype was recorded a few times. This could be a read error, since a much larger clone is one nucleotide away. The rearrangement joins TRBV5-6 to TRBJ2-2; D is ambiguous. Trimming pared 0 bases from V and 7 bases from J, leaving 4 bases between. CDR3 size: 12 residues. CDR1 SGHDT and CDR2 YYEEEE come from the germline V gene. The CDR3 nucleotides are TGTGCCAGCAGCTTGGGGGACGGGGAGCTGTTTTTT. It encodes CASSLGDGELFF.

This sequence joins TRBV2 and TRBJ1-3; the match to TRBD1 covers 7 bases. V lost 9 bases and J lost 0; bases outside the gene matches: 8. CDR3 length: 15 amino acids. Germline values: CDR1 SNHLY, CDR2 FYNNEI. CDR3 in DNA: TGTGCCAGTAGATCCACAGGGGACTCTGGAAACACCATATATTTT. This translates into CASRSTGDSGNTIYF.

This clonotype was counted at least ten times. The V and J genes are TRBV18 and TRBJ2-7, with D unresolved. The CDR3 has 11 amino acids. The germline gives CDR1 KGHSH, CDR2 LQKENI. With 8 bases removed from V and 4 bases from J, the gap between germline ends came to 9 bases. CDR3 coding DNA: TGTGCCAGCAGTCCGGAGTACGAGCAGTACTTC. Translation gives CASSPEYEQYF.